This T cell receptor beta chain was retrieved from a study of human T cells and chemical hapten exposure. Documented time point: pre-sensitization, week 0. Treatment: therapeutic diphenylcyclopropenone sensitization with weekly scalp DPC. Using its own MiXCR run on the RACE reads, TCRdb lists one record per CDR3 protein. Here the sample spans around 380,000 distinct CDR3 sequences, around 5.5% being singletons. There are a few counts of this clonotype. Here the sequenced sample was whole blood, taken in connection with sensitization to the hapten diphenylcyclopropenone (DPC). The receptor's source is a woman younger than 35 with alopecia areata. Some clones in this sample may be carry-over from other donors' samples.

The CDR3 region is CASNVPDRYVYGYTF. The DNA of the CDR3 is TGTGCCAGCAATGTCCCGGACAGATATGTCTATGGCTACACCTTC. The chain combines TRBV2 with TRBJ1-2, with a weak D call TRBD1 (6 bases). This CDR3 spans 15 amino acids. Trimming pared 7 bases from V and 4 bases from J, leaving 19 bases between. Germline-derived CDR1 and CDR2 are SNHLY and FYNNEI. Combining the CDR3 with reference TRBV2 and TRBJ1-2 gives the whole variable domain EPEVTQTPSHQVTQMGQEVILRCVPISNHLYFYWYRQILGQKVEFLVSFYNNEISEKSEIFDDQFSVERPDGSNFTLKIRSTKLEDSAMYFCASNVPDRYVYGYTFGSGTRLTVV.